This TCR beta chain is from a study of T cell clonotyping in hematopoietic cell transplantation. Overall study context: Recipient samples before transplant were obtained post-cytoreduction.

The CDR3 totals 14 residues. V lost 6 bases and J 3 bases, leaving 15 bases between the germline ends. The V gene's germline CDR1 is MNHEY and CDR2 SMNVEV (reference sequence). Using immunoSEQ multiplex PCR, the repertoire was profiled, and TCRdb retains in-frame clones only, with some absent. The repertoire has around 28,000 clones, more than 70% of them found once; the top ten carry roughly 1.9%. Whole-study results and caveats: No sorting was done, leaving CD4 and CD8 contributions mixed. Pathologically expanded recipient clonotypes increased progressively from day 30 to day 180 as diversity fell. Broader posttransplant TCR repertoire diversity was predicted by graft donor and pretransplant recipient Inverse Simpson Index values.

Time point noted: recipient sample about 28 days before transplant, after cytoreduction. As for this clone: Its antigen remains unidentified.

The chain combines TRBV27 with TRBJ2-7; D tentatively fits TRBD1 or TRBD2 (5 bases each). Source: peripheral blood mononuclear cells, taken before stem cell transplant. The receptor was isolated from a man aged 40-49 years with acute myeloid leukemia. Some clones in this sample may be carry-over from other donors' samples. As DNA, the CDR3 is TGTGCCAGCAGCAATTTGGGGGAGATCTACGAGCAGTACTTC. Amino acids: CASSNLGEIYEQYF.